A selection of T cell receptor beta chains follows, all from one sample in a study of blood T cell repertoires in COVID-19. Measured with immunoSEQ multiplex PCR; TCRdb has only the in-frame clones, and not every one. The profile covers 70,000 to 95,000 clones, with around nine tenths appearing a single time and more than 4.5% taken by the ten largest. Sequencing input: peripheral blood. The receptors come from a woman of 80 years or more with acute or convalescent COVID-19. Both conserved end residues are part of each CDR3. A D gene is named only where the DNA matches it firmly. Only part of the rows carry a size: once, few, many, or a class if the clone is expanded.

abundance,v_gene,j_gene,d_gene,CDR3aa,CDR3nt
-,TRBV5-4,TRBJ2-7,-,CASSLDQGSSYEQYF,TGTGCCAGCAGCTTGGATCAGGGCAGCTCCTACGAGCAGTACTTC
-,TRBV18,TRBJ2-7,-,CASSPRAGVDEQYF,TGTGCCAGCTCACCACGGGCAGGGGTAGACGAGCAGTACTTC
once,TRBV30,TRBJ1-6,-,CAGGGGSPLHF,TGTGCCGGGGGCGGGGGGTCACCCCTCCACTTT
-,TRBV7-9,TRBJ1-1,-,CASSWGDSEAFF,TGTGCCAGCAGTTGGGGGGATTCTGAAGCTTTCTTT
-,TRBV6-5,TRBJ2-7,TRBD1,CASGLGQQYEQYF,TGTGCCAGCGGCTTGGGACAGCAATACGAGCAGTACTTC
-,TRBV6-5,TRBJ2-7,TRBD1,CASSPRDRVYEQYF,TGTGCCAGCAGCCCCCGGGACAGGGTCTACGAGCAGTACTTC
-,TRBV10-3,TRBJ1-5,TRBD1,CAISSGQGYQPQHF,TGTGCCATCAGTTCCGGACAGGGATATCAGCCCCAGCATTTT
-,TRBV6-5,TRBJ2-1,-,CASSLRNDHEQFF,TGTGCCAGCAGTCTGCGGAACGACCATGAGCAGTTCTTC
-,TRBV7-9,TRBJ1-6,-,CASSLQGGNSPLHF,TGTGCCAGCAGCTTACAGGGTGGCAATTCACCCCTCCACTTT
-,TRBV2,TRBJ1-5,-,CASKQDLSNQPQHF,TGTGCCAGTAAACAGGACCTTAGCAATCAGCCCCAGCATTTT
-,TRBV6-5,TRBJ1-1,-,CASSYSSQKAATEAFF,TGTGCCAGCAGTTACTCATCACAAAAGGCGGCCACTGAAGCTTTCTTT
once,TRBV27,TRBJ2-7,TRBD2,CASSLTSRAYEQYF,TGTGCCAGCAGTTTGACTAGCAGAGCCTACGAGCAGTACTTC
-,TRBV4-1,TRBJ2-1,-,CASSQSGGTYNEQFF,TGCGCCAGCAGCCAAAGTGGCGGCACCTACAATGAGCAGTTCTTC
-,TRBV7-6,TRBJ2-2,TRBD1,CASSLVDRGQGGELFF,TGTGCCAGCAGCTTGGTGGACAGGGGGCAGGGCGGGGAGCTGTTTTTT